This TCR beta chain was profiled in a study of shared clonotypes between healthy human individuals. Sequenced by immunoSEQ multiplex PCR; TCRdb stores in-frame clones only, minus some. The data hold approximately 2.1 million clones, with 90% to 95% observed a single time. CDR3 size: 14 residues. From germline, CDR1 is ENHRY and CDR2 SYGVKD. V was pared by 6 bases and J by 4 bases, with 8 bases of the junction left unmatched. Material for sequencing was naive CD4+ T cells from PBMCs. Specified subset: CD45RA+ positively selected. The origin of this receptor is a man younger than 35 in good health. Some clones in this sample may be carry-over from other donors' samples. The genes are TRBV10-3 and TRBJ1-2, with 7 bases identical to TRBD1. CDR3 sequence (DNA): TGTGCCATCAGGGAGACCGGGACAGCCTATGGCTACACCTTC. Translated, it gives CAIRETGTAYGYTF.